The clone carrying this TCR beta chain was detected only a few times. J was trimmed by 2 bases and V by 5 bases; bases with no gene match: 2. This CDR3 has 15 residues. The germline V gene encodes CDR1 SNHLY and CDR2 FYNNEI. The authors' processing: Amplification from reference gene primers served as the basis for estimated nucleated cell counts. Clones were sequenced by immunoSEQ multiplex PCR, and TCRdb holds only the in-frame ones, with some missing. V and J calls and clone size are as listed in that table; D and trimming were resolved from the DNA. The sample comprises approximately 220,000 clones, 84% of which are singletons, and 5.1% rests with the top ten. The data were taken from a study of blood T cell repertoires in COVID-19. Study as a whole: Collection of acute and convalescent COVID-19 samples took place in the United States, Italy and Spain. Nucleic acid was either cDNA or gDNA, and it came from T cells, B-cell-depleted T cells, or PBMCs.

The sequence was collected from a woman aged 55 to 70 who had recovered from COVID-19. Sequencing was carried out using peripheral blood. This chain connects TRBV2 to TRBJ2-5, with TRBD2 identical over 13 bases. CDR3 in amino acids: CASSWTSGSQETQYF. The CDR3 DNA is TGTGCCAGCAGTTGGACTAGCGGGAGTCAAGAGACCCAGTACTTC.